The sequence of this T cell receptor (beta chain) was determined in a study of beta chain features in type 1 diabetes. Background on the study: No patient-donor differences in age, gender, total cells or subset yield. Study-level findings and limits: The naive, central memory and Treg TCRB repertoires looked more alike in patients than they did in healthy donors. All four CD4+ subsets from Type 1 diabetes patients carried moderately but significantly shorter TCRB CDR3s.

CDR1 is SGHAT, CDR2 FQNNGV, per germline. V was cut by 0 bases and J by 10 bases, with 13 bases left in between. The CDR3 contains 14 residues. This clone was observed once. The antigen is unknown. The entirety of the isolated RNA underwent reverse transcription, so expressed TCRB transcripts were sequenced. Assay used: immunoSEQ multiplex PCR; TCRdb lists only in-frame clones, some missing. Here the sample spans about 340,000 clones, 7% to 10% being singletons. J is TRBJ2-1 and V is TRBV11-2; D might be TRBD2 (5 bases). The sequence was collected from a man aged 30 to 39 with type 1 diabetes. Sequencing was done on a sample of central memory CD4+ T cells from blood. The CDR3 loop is CASSLDTGIGEQFF. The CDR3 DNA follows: TGTGCCAGCAGCTTAGATACGGGGATAGGGGAGCAGTTCTTC.